One and the same sample provided the 3 T cell receptor beta chains below, sequenced in a study of T cells after yellow fever vaccination. TCRdb called the 5' RACE reads again in MiXCR, with one record for every CDR3 protein. The table has under 350,000 distinct CDR3 sequences, roughly 4% seen once; the top ten hold about 22%. The starting material was PBMCs, obtained 5 days after the yellow fever booster vaccination. These TCRs come from a man between 18 and 35 years old who received the YFV17D yellow fever vaccine.

The J gene is TRBJ1-4, the V gene TRBV23-1; a weak D match, TRBD1 (6 bases). TRBV23-1 is marked as an open reading frame, function uncertain. The V end lost 1 base, the J end lost 8 bases, and 17 bases lay between the germline ends. The CDR3 totals 16 residues. CDR3 bases: TGCGCCAGCAGTCAATGGGGCGGGGGCAAGAGGGAAAAACTGTTTTTT. This translates into CASSQWGGGKREKLFF.

The V call is TRBV20-1, the J call TRBJ1-1; no clear D. The CDR3 is 12 residues long. Germline lookup yields CDR1 DFQATT and CDR2 SNEGSKA (reference sequence). CDR3 residues: CRVKGPNTEAFF. CDR3 coding DNA: TGCAGGGTTAAAGGGCCCAACACTGAAGCTTTCTTT.

This clonotype was observed a handful of times. The J gene is TRBJ2-7, the V gene TRBV12-3 or TRBV12-4; D gene unclear. With 3 bases removed from V and 5 bases from J, the gap between germline ends came to 8 bases. This CDR3 contains 12 residues. The CDR3 reads CASSFESHEQYF. The CDR3 DNA follows: TGTGCCAGCAGTTTCGAGTCCCACGAGCAGTACTTC.